Below are 2 T cell receptor beta chains sequenced from a single sample in a study of T cell responses to AZD1222 COVID-19 vaccine. Measured with immunoSEQ multiplex PCR; TCRdb has only the in-frame clones, and not every one. This sample yields 70,000 to 85,000 clones, of which about 80% are seen a single time; approximately 1.4% belongs to the top ten. This sample comprised peripheral blood, obtained 28 days after the second AZD1222 dose. The receptors originated from an adult who received the AZD1222 COVID-19 vaccine.

This clone showed up just a few times. V is TRBV6-2 or TRBV6-3 and J is TRBJ1-3; unclear D gene. V lost 6 bases and J 0 bases, leaving 6 bases between the germline ends. This CDR3 contains 13 residues. Germline V gene sequence: CDR1 MNHEY, CDR2 SVGEGT. The CDR3 loop is CASSLDSGNTIYF. CDR3 nucleotides: TGTGCCAGCAGCCTAGACTCTGGAAACACCATATATTTT.

The gene calls are TRBV11-2 and TRBJ1-4, with D possibly TRBD1 on 6 matching bases. Trimming pared 6 bases from V and 2 bases from J, leaving 16 bases between. The CDR3 length is 16 residues. Germline lookup yields CDR1 SGHAT and CDR2 FQNNGV. CDR3 loop: CASRTLTGRTNEKLFF. In nucleotides, the CDR3 is TGTGCCAGCAGGACTCTGACAGGTCGGACTAATGAAAAACTGTTTTTT.